The table lists the clone carrying this T cell receptor beta chain with many counts. Its antigen remains unknown. These data originate in a study of human T cells and chemical hapten exposure. Whole-study context: Variability of per-sample TCR yields stemmed mainly from small differences in pooled library volume.

Noted time point: patch test 2, 6 weeks after DPC sensitization. Treatment of the sample: therapeutic diphenylcyclopropenone sensitization with weekly scalp DPC. Drawing of blood took place ahead of applying each patch test. Study-level findings and limits: More PT1 expanded TCRs went with higher patch test scores.

TCRdb processed the RACE reads anew with MiXCR; each CDR3 protein has one entry. The sample yields about 84,000 distinct CDR3 sequences, roughly 10% seen once. Sequenced material: whole blood, taken in connection with sensitization to the hapten diphenylcyclopropenone (DPC). The source is a woman aged 25 to 39 with alopecia areata. Some clones in this sample may be carry-over from other donors' samples.

The CDR3 loop reads CASSVAGVPTDTQYF. The CDR3 bases are TGTGCCAGCAGCGTAGCCGGGGTCCCCACAGATACGCAGTATTTT. The chain employs TRBV9 and TRBJ2-3, with a weak D call TRBD2 (5 bases). V lost 0 bases and J lost 2, with 10 bases in between. CDR3 length equals 15 residues. Germline loops: CDR1 SGDLS, CDR2 YYNGEE.